The 25 T cell receptor beta chains below were found in one sample sequenced in a study of cytomegalovirus exposure and HLA in healthy donors. Amplification used 60 Vbeta primers and 13 Jbeta primers. Using immunoSEQ multiplex PCR, the repertoire was profiled, and TCRdb retains in-frame clones only, with some absent. This sample has 200,000 to 250,000 clones, with around 89% found just once. The sample taken for sequencing was PBMCs. These receptors all stem from a young woman in good health and CMV-seronegative.

V is TRBV6-5 and J is TRBJ2-3, with 9 bases that match TRBD1. The junction had 10 bases not matched to a gene; V was cut back by 6 bases and J by 6 bases. The CDR3 contains 15 residues. Germline V lookup: CDR1 MNHEY, CDR2 SVGAGI. CDR3 residues: CASSLQGAGGDTQYF. CDR3 nucleotides: TGTGCCAGCAGCCTACAGGGGGCTGGTGGGGATACGCAGTATTTT.

In DNA, the CDR3 is TGTGCCAGCACCGAGACTAGCGGGAGGGTCATAGATACGCAGTATTTT. Residues: CASTETSGRVIDTQYF. The chain is built from TRBV5-5 and TRBJ2-3; 14 bases match TRBD2. V trimming: 6 bases; J trimming: 5 bases; junction bases outside the gene matches: 8. The CDR3 covers 16 residues. Germline V gene sequence: CDR1 SGHKS, CDR2 YYEKEE (reference sequence). Drawing the rest from reference TRBV5-5 and TRBJ2-3, the complete variable domain is DAGVTQSPTHLIKTRGQQVTLRCSPISGHKSVSWYQQVLGQGPQFIFQYYEKEERGRGNFPDRFSARQFPNYSSELNVNALLLGDSALYLCASTETSGRVIDTQYFGPGTRLTVL.

This chain uses TRBV14 with TRBJ2-2; 10 nucleotides line up with TRBD1. Germline V gene data show CDR1 as SGHDN and CDR2 as FVKESK. The CDR3 is 15 amino acids. The J segment lost 6 bases and the V segment lost 3 bases, leaving 4 bases of the junction unmatched. This CDR3 reads CASSHRTGGPGELFF. The CDR3 nucleotides are TGTGCCAGCAGCCACCGGACAGGGGGACCCGGGGAGCTGTTTTTT. The variable domain in full, completed from reference TRBV14 and TRBJ2-2, reads EAGVTQFPSHSVIEKGQTVTLRCDPISGHDNLYWYRRVMGKEIKFLLHFVKESKQDESGMPNNRFLAERTGGTYSTLKVQPAELEDSGVYFCASSHRTGGPGELFFGEGSRLTVL.

The rearrangement joins TRBV5-4 to TRBJ2-5; 8 positions agree with TRBD2. From germline, CDR1 is SGHNT and CDR2 YYREEE (reference sequence). The CDR3 contains 13 residues. J was trimmed by 5 bases and V by 10 bases; bases with no gene match: 10. DNA for the CDR3: TGTGCCTTCAAAAGCGGGGGAGGGGAGACCCAGTACTTC. The encoded protein is CAFKSGGGETQYF.

In its sample, this clone was seen a few times. The chain carries TRBV5-1 and TRBJ2-5; 7 nucleotides align to TRBD1. J gave up 2 bases and V 5 bases, and 9 bases lay outside the gene matches. Germline loops: CDR1 SGHRS, CDR2 YFSETQ. The CDR3 runs 15 residues. In DNA, the CDR3 is TGCGCCAGCAGACACCACAGGGGAGTTCAAGAGACCCAGTACTTC. It is translated as CASRHHRGVQETQYF.

The chain has TRBV15 and TRBJ1-4, with 9 bases aligning to TRBD1. CDR3 length equals 15 residues. Germline CDR1 reads LNHNV; CDR2 reads YYDKDF (reference sequence). The junction had 5 bases not matched to a gene; V was cut back by 2 bases and J by 7 bases. This CDR3 reads CATSRITGGSEKLFF. The CDR3, as DNA: TGTGCCACCAGCAGAATCACAGGGGGCTCTGAAAAACTGTTTTTT.

V usage is TRBV6-1 and J usage is TRBJ2-1; 13 bases agree with TRBD2. Trimming at V came to 6 bases and at J to 6 bases, leaving 2 bases not matched to a gene. The germline V gene has CDR1 MNHNS and CDR2 SASEGT. The CDR3 is made up of 14 amino acids. This chain's CDR3 is CASRTSGGANEQFF. Written as DNA, the CDR3 is TGTGCCAGCAGAACTAGCGGGGGGGCCAATGAGCAGTTCTTC.

The chain couples TRBV7-6 to TRBJ1-2, with D hard to call. The germline CDR1 and CDR2 sequences are SGHVS and FNYEAQ. The CDR3 runs to 13 residues. The V end was cut by 5 bases, the J end by 4 bases, with 11 bases between. The CDR3 here is CASSLTDSYGYTF. The CDR3 bases are TGTGCCAGCAGCCTCACAGATTCCTATGGCTACACCTTC.

Comments on this clone: The same CDR3 is also encoded by other DNA sequences in this sample. The V call is TRBV27, the J call TRBJ2-7; 8 positions agree with TRBD1. Per germline, CDR1 MNHEY and CDR2 SMNVEV (reference sequence). The trim removed 4 bases at V and 3 bases at J, leaving 2 bases unmatched. There are 13 residues in the CDR3. The CDR3 nucleotides are TGTGCCAGCAGTTCCGGACAGGGCTACGAGCAGTACTTC. Amino acids: CASSSGQGYEQYF.

This chain connects TRBV4-3 to TRBJ2-7; TRBD2 agrees at 13 bases. The ends lost 2 bases at V and 0 bases at J; junction bases unmatched: 4. Germline V gene data show CDR1 as LGHNA and CDR2 as YSLEER. The CDR3 contains 17 residues. CDR3 sequence (DNA): TGCGCCAGCAGCCAAAGGGGACTAGCGGGAAGCTCCTACGAGCAGTACTTC. Translation gives CASSQRGLAGSSYEQYF.

The genes are TRBV7-9 and TRBJ2-1, with 9 bases lining up with TRBD2. The CDR3 loop spans 16 amino acids. Germline CDR1 and CDR2: SEHNR and FQNEAQ (reference sequence). V was clipped by 3 bases and J by 9 bases; unmatched bases: 12. The CDR3 spells CASSLSGTSFVGEQFF. The DNA for the CDR3 is TGTGCCAGCAGCTTGTCCGGGACTAGCTTTGTAGGTGAGCAGTTCTTC.

This chain joins TRBV7-6 and TRBJ2-7; no definite D call. V lost 2 bases and J 1 base, leaving 6 bases between the germline ends. This CDR3 has 13 amino acids. Germline lookup yields CDR1 SGHVS and CDR2 FNYEAQ. As DNA, the CDR3 is TGTGCCAGCAGCTTAAGCAGGTCCTACGAGCAGTACTTC. It is translated as CASSLSRSYEQYF.

CDR3 in amino acids: CASSPSPGGRETQYF. CDR3 DNA: TGTGCCAGCAGCCCATCACCGGGGGGTCGGGAGACCCAGTACTTC. V usage is TRBV9 and J usage is TRBJ2-5, with 7 bases lining up with TRBD2. The trim removed 4 bases at V and 5 bases at J, leaving 11 bases unmatched. The CDR3 loop spans 15 amino acids. The germline gives CDR1 SGDLS, CDR2 YYNGEE.

The CDR3 nucleotides read TGTGCCAGCAAACTGGTACCGAACACCGGGGAGCTGTTTTTT. Translated, it gives CASKLVPNTGELFF. This chain connects TRBV2 to TRBJ2-2, with D uncertain. The CDR3 length is 14 residues. Trimming shortened V by 7 bases and J by 0 bases, and 9 bases separated the two germline ends. Germline CDR1 SNHLY, CDR2 FYNNEI.

The chain carries TRBV5-4 and TRBJ1-4; 7 bases map to TRBD1. The CDR3 sequence is 17 residues long. The V gene end was trimmed by 0 bases and the J gene end by 4 bases; junction bases not matched to a gene: 9. CDR1 and CDR2 from the germline V gene are SGHNT and YYREEE (reference sequence). In DNA, the CDR3 is TGTGCCAGCAGCTTGGTTACAGGGGCTGGGAATAATGAAAAACTGTTTTTT. Translating it yields CASSLVTGAGNNEKLFF.

The chain carries TRBV1 and TRBJ2-2; TRBD1 reflects the table's D call only, with no check against the DNA. TRBV1 is flagged as a pseudogene. The CDR3 runs 17 residues. The CDR3 coding sequence is TGCACCAGCAGCCAAGGGGAGACAGGGGTGTCCACCGGGGAGCTGTTTTTT. It codes for CTSSQGETGVSTGELFF.

The chain combines TRBV5-4 with TRBJ2-3, with D unclear. The length of the CDR3 is 13 residues. Germline CDR1 is SGHNT and CDR2 is YYREEE (reference sequence). The ends were cut back, 1 base at V and 8 bases at J, with 11 bases in the middle. CDR3 loop: CASSLTPSGTQYF. The CDR3 DNA reads as TGTGCCAGCAGCTTGACCCCCTCGGGTACGCAGTATTTT.

The genes are TRBV11-2 and TRBJ2-2, with 11 nucleotides matching TRBD2. Germline CDR1 reads SGHAT; CDR2 reads FQNNGV. The CDR3 has 16 amino acids. J lost 6 bases, V lost 5 bases, and 8 bases had no gene match. The CDR3 nucleotides are TGTGCCAGCAGCCCCAATCTAGCGGGAGGCGCCGGGGAGCTGTTTTTT. This encodes CASSPNLAGGAGELFF.

The rearrangement uses TRBV5-1 and TRBJ1-2, with 7 bases matching TRBD1. Germline V gene sequence: CDR1 SGHRS, CDR2 YFSETQ. Trimming at V came to 0 bases and at J to 5 bases, leaving 1 base not matched to a gene. The CDR3 runs 13 residues. The CDR3 DNA is TGCGCCAGCAGCTTGGACAGGGGTTATGGCTACACCTTC. Translated: CASSLDRGYGYTF. Looking up the rest from reference TRBV5-1 and TRBJ1-2 gives the full variable domain: KAGVTQTPRYLIKTRGQQVTLSCSPISGHRSVSWYQQTPGQGLQFLFEYFSETQRNKGNFPGRFSGRQFSNSRSEMNVSTLELGDSALYLCASSLDRGYGYTFGSGTRLTVV.

The V and J genes are TRBV9 and TRBJ2-7; D perhaps matches TRBD1 (6 bases). Germline V gives CDR1 SGDLS, CDR2 YYNGEE. Trimming left V 0 bases short and J 1 base short, with 11 bases between. The CDR3 is 15 amino acids. CDR3 in amino acids: CASSVAGHLSYEQYF. CDR3 bases: TGTGCCAGCAGCGTAGCGGGACACCTGTCCTACGAGCAGTACTTC.

The rearrangement uses TRBV29-1 and TRBJ2-7; 8 positions agree with TRBD1. The junction had 7 bases not matched to a gene; V was cut back by 6 bases and J by 3 bases. The CDR3 covers 13 residues. Per germline, CDR1 SQVTM and CDR2 ANQGSEA. In DNA, the CDR3 is TGCAGCGTGATCGGGACAGGTGACTACGAGCAGTACTTC. Encoded protein: CSVIGTGDYEQYF.

This rearrangement joins TRBV5-5 to TRBJ1-3; D gene unclear. The CDR3 loop spans 16 amino acids. The V and J ends lost 0 bases and 4 bases respectively, with 14 bases between them. Germline V gene sequence: CDR1 SGHKS, CDR2 YYEKEE (reference sequence). CDR3 sequence: CASSLAFLTQGNTIYF. In DNA, the CDR3 is TGTGCCAGCAGCTTGGCCTTTTTGACTCAAGGAAACACCATATATTTT.

A single count supports this clone. The V call is TRBV11-2, the J call TRBJ1-4; D may be TRBD1 (6 bases). The germline CDR1 and CDR2 sequences are SGHAT and FQNNGV. V lost 5 bases, J lost 13 bases, and 14 bases lay in between. The CDR3 is 12 residues long. As DNA, the CDR3 is TGTGCCAGCAGCATACAGGGCTGGTCACTGTTTTTT. Amino acid sequence: CASSIQGWSLFF.

This clone has more than one count but fewer than ten. The chain combines TRBV6-1 with TRBJ1-3; 8 nucleotides agree with TRBD1. There are 13 residues in the CDR3. Germline values: CDR1 MNHNS, CDR2 SASEGT. Germline trimming cut 6 bases from V and 3 bases from J; bases unmatched to any gene: 1. The DNA for the CDR3 is TGTGCCAGCAGGACAGGGGATGGAAACACCATATATTTT. Protein: CASRTGDGNTIYF.

This clone was seen once. The chain is built from TRBV25-1 and TRBJ1-1; 10 bases are shared with TRBD1. The germline V gene encodes CDR1 MGHDK and CDR2 SYGVNS. Losses at the gene ends were 3 bases for V and 3 bases for J; bases not matched to a gene: 10. The CDR3 sequence is 17 residues long. CDR3 protein: CASSDQGQGPWDTEAFF. The DNA for the CDR3 is TGTGCCAGCAGTGACCAGGGACAGGGGCCCTGGGACACTGAAGCTTTCTTT.